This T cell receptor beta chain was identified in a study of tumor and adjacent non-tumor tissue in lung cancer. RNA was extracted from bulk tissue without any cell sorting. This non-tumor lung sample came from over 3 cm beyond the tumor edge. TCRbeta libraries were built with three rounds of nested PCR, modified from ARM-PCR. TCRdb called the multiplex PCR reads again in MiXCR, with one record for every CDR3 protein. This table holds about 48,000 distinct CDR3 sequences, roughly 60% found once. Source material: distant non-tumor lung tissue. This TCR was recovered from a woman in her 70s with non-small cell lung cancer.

As DNA, the CDR3 is TGTGCCAGCAGCCCTAGCGGGAGGACAGATACGCAGTATTTT. This sequence encodes CASSPSGRTDTQYF. This chain connects TRBV7-9 to TRBJ2-3; 11 nucleotides match TRBD2. Germline V CDR1 and CDR2: SEHNR, FQNEAQ (reference sequence). The CDR3 spans 14 residues. V lost 5 bases and J lost 3; bases outside the gene matches: 1.